One sample yielded the 25 T cell receptor beta chains listed below, sequenced in a study of blood T cell repertoires in COVID-19. Sequenced by immunoSEQ multiplex PCR; TCRdb stores in-frame clones only, minus some. The data contain a few hundred thousand clones, about 83% of them singletons. Material for sequencing was PBMCs or T cells enriched from blood (not recorded which). Receptors were obtained from a woman aged 40-49 years who had recovered from COVID-19.

The count of this clone is one. The chain carries TRBV9 and TRBJ2-1; 11 bases are a match to TRBD2. Germline CDR1 reads SGDLS; CDR2 reads YYNGEE. The CDR3 runs to 16 residues. V was clipped by 2 bases and J by 8 bases; unmatched bases: 9. CDR3 residues: CASSVTLAGDFDEQFF. The CDR3 nucleotides are TGTGCCAGCAGCGTGACACTAGCGGGAGATTTCGATGAGCAGTTCTTC.

The V gene is TRBV9, the J gene TRBJ1-6; D is uncertain. CDR3 length: 13 residues. Germline values: CDR1 SGDLS, CDR2 YYNGEE. Trimming removed 1 base from V and 8 bases from J, with 7 bases in between. The CDR3 DNA reads as TGTGCCAGCAGCGTAATGTCGGATTCACCCCTCCACTTT. Its protein is CASSVMSDSPLHF.

The V and J genes are TRBV4-2 and TRBJ2-7, with 8 bases lining up with TRBD1. This CDR3 has 15 amino acids. Germline loops: CDR1 LGHNA, CDR2 YNFKEQ. V lost 5 bases, J lost 7 bases, and 13 bases stayed unmatched. CDR3 DNA sequence: TGTGCCAGCAGCTCCGGACAGGGCGTATTTTGGGAGCAGTACTTC. Translating gives CASSSGQGVFWEQYF.

The chain employs TRBV28 and TRBJ2-3; no firm D call. The V gene's germline CDR1 is MDHEN and CDR2 SYDVKM. The CDR3 spans 16 residues. The V end lost 4 bases, the J end lost 0 bases, and 14 bases lay between the germline ends. The CDR3 spells CASSSYPRASTDTQYF. CDR3 sequence (DNA): TGTGCCAGCAGTTCCTACCCCCGTGCTAGCACAGATACGCAGTATTTT.

This clone was seen a handful of times. V usage is TRBV2 and J usage is TRBJ1-6; possibly TRBD1 for D (6 bases). CDR1 and CDR2 from the germline V gene are SNHLY and FYNNEI. The CDR3 is made up of 15 amino acids. V dropped 2 bases and J dropped 6 bases, with 11 bases sitting between them. CDR3 sequence: CASSESGTTNSPLHF. The CDR3 bases are TGTGCCAGCAGTGAATCGGGGACAACTAATTCACCCCTCCACTTT.

This clone occurred a few times. The J gene is TRBJ2-7, the V gene TRBV6-2 or TRBV6-3, with 8 bases matching TRBD2. The germline V gene encodes CDR1 MNHEY and CDR2 SVGEGT. This CDR3 spans 13 amino acids. V lost 8 bases and J lost 6; bases outside the gene matches: 9. CDR3 protein: CASRRREVREQYF. CDR3 DNA sequence: TGTGCCAGCCGCCGGCGGGAGGTACGCGAGCAGTACTTC.

This chain uses TRBV5-4 with TRBJ1-1; TRBD1 matches at 7 bases. Trimming at V came to 5 bases and at J to 10 bases, leaving 14 bases not matched to a gene. Germline loops: CDR1 SGHNT, CDR2 YYREEE (reference sequence). The CDR3 runs 14 residues. The CDR3 DNA sequence: TGTGCCAGCAGAACCTCAGGGGGAAATAGGGTAGCTTTCTTT. It translates to CASRTSGGNRVAFF.

The chain carries TRBV27 and TRBJ1-5; D remains unclear. The CDR3 contains 14 residues. Germline CDR1 and CDR2: MNHEY and SMNVEV (reference sequence). V shed 6 bases and J shed 4 bases, with 13 bases lying between them. The CDR3 loop is CASSMDGRNQPQHF. The DNA of the CDR3 is TGTGCCAGCAGCATGGACGGGAGGAATCAGCCCCAGCATTTT.

This chain uses TRBV7-2 with TRBJ2-2, with 8 bases that match TRBD1. Trimming at V came to 6 bases and at J to 5 bases, leaving 14 bases not matched to a gene. Germline V gene data show CDR1 as SGHTA and CDR2 as FQGNSA. This CDR3 contains 17 residues. The CDR3 loop reads CASSSLGTGPATGELFF. Here the CDR3 DNA reads TGTGCCAGCAGTTCACTCGGGACAGGTCCTGCAACCGGGGAGCTGTTTTTT.

J is TRBJ2-2 and V is TRBV30; D possibly corresponds to TRBD1 (6 bases). Germline lookup yields CDR1 GTSNPN and CDR2 SVGIG (reference sequence). The CDR3 runs 15 residues. Trimming left V 2 bases short and J 5 bases short, with 15 bases between. The chain's CDR3 is CAWSLGARVTGELFF. Here the CDR3 DNA reads TGTGCCTGGAGTTTGGGGGCGCGGGTTACCGGGGAGCTGTTTTTT.

The chain combines TRBV10-3 with TRBJ1-4; 10 nucleotides align to TRBD1. The ends lost 11 bases at V and 5 bases at J; junction bases unmatched: 8. The CDR3 spans 14 residues. Germline values: CDR1 ENHRY, CDR2 SYGVKD. The CDR3 DNA follows: TGTGCCTCATGGGAGGGACAGGGGAATGAAAAACTGTTTTTT. This codes for CASWEGQGNEKLFF.

The gene calls are TRBV19 and TRBJ1-3, with TRBD1 identical over 7 bases. The germline V gene encodes CDR1 LNHDA and CDR2 SQIVND (reference sequence). Unmatched junction bases numbered 13, after V lost 4 bases and J lost 4 bases. The length of the CDR3 is 17 residues. Written as DNA, the CDR3 is TGTGCCAGTAGTACAAACCAAAACAGGGGCCGGGGAAACACCATATATTTT. Translated, it gives CASSTNQNRGRGNTIYF.

V usage is TRBV28 and J usage is TRBJ1-2; 9 bases agree with TRBD1. The germline V gene has CDR1 MDHEN and CDR2 SYDVKM. The CDR3 runs 13 residues. J lost 8 bases, V lost 7 bases, and 8 bases had no gene match. The CDR3: CASTSPGTGGYTF. CDR3 sequence (DNA): TGTGCCAGCACCAGTCCCGGGACAGGGGGCTACACCTTC.

The chain combines TRBV7-9 with TRBJ2-5, with TRBD2 as a possible D gene (6 bases). Looked up from germline, CDR1 is SEHNR and CDR2 is FQNEAQ (reference sequence). V lost 6 bases, J lost 3 bases, and 20 bases lay in between. There are 16 residues in the CDR3. This CDR3 is CASSPTPGAGKETQYF. The CDR3 DNA sequence: TGTGCCAGCAGTCCGACCCCGGGAGCTGGGAAAGAGACCCAGTACTTC.

This chain connects TRBV2 to TRBJ1-4; D is possibly TRBD1 (6 bases). Deletions cut 6 bases from V and 10 bases from J, with 12 bases between. The CDR3 is made up of 12 amino acids. Germline lookup yields CDR1 SNHLY and CDR2 FYNNEI. CDR3 protein: CASRTGTGKLFF. The CDR3 DNA is TGTGCCAGCAGGACAGGTACGGGAAAACTGTTTTTT.

This chain connects TRBV11-2 to TRBJ2-4, with 14 bases lining up with TRBD2. The CDR3 sequence is 19 residues long. Germline-derived CDR1 and CDR2 are SGHAT and FQNNGV. The V gene end was trimmed by 5 bases and the J gene end by 3 bases; junction bases not matched to a gene: 12. The CDR3 nucleotides read TGTGCCAGCAGCCCCAGGCAGGTGACTAGCGGGAGGGGCAAAAACATTCAGTACTTC. Translation gives CASSPRQVTSGRGKNIQYF.

This chain connects TRBV7-3 to TRBJ1-1, with D possibly matching TRBD1 (6 bases). V was pared by 5 bases and J by 4 bases, with 14 bases between. The germline V gene encodes CDR1 SGHTA and CDR2 FQGTGA. This CDR3 spans 14 amino acids. The CDR3 sequence is CASSAQGFGTEAFF. The CDR3 DNA reads as TGTGCCAGCAGCGCACAGGGATTTGGCACTGAAGCTTTCTTT.

This rearrangement joins TRBV7-9 to TRBJ2-1; 14 bases fit TRBD2. With V trimmed by 5 bases and J by 8 bases, 5 bases remained unmatched. Looked up from germline, CDR1 is SEHNR and CDR2 is FQNEAQ (reference sequence). The CDR3 runs to 15 residues. In DNA form, the CDR3 reads TGTGCCAGCAGCCCCCGACTAGCGGGAGGGGATGAGCAGTTCTTC. Translating it yields CASSPRLAGGDEQFF.

The chain uses TRBV10-3 and TRBJ2-3; TRBD2 agrees at 9 bases. The CDR3 covers 15 residues. Germline V gives CDR1 ENHRY, CDR2 SYGVKD. V lost 3 bases and J lost 1; bases outside the gene matches: 2. CDR3 sequence reads: CAISDIAGGTDTQYF. In nucleotides, the CDR3 is TGTGCCATCAGTGACATAGCGGGAGGCACAGATACGCAGTATTTT.

This chain connects TRBV18 to TRBJ1-5; TRBD1 agrees at 9 bases. Germline V gene sequence: CDR1 KGHSH, CDR2 LQKENI. The CDR3 consists of 14 residues. V lost 3 bases, J lost 7 bases, and 4 bases stayed unmatched. In DNA, the CDR3 is TGTGCCAGCTCACCTTCGGACAGGGGACAGCCCCAGCATTTT. Amino acids: CASSPSDRGQPQHF.

The V gene is TRBV28, the J gene TRBJ2-7; TRBD1 aligns across 8 bases. CDR1 and CDR2 (germline): MDHEN, SYDVKM. Trimming cost V 6 bases and J 6 bases; bases outside gene matches: 10. The CDR3 is 14 amino acids. The CDR3 bases are TGTGCCAGCAGCCCAGGGGGCGCTTGGGGCGAGCAGTACTTC. Its translation: CASSPGGAWGEQYF.

V is TRBV3-1 (or the pseudogene TRBV3-2) and J is TRBJ1-2, with a possible D match to TRBD1 (5 bases). The CDR3 runs to 15 residues. V was cut by 1 base and J by 4 bases, with 13 bases left in between. Germline assignment: CDR1 LGHDT and CDR2 YNNKEL (reference sequence). The CDR3: CASSQGEEGTYGYTF. In nucleotides, the CDR3 is TGTGCCAGCAGCCAAGGGGAGGAGGGGACCTATGGCTACACCTTC.

The genes are TRBV27 and TRBJ1-5, with D maybe TRBD1 (6 bases). The V end lost 8 bases, the J end lost 4 bases, and 21 bases lay between the germline ends. This CDR3 is 16 amino acids long. The germline V gene encodes CDR1 MNHEY and CDR2 SMNVEV (reference sequence). CDR3 sequence reads: CASALYSGTPNQPQHF. For the CDR3, the DNA is TGTGCCAGCGCTCTTTATTCCGGGACACCTAATCAGCCCCAGCATTTT.

V is TRBV6-5 and J is TRBJ2-1, with 8 positions matching TRBD2. The CDR3 is made up of 14 amino acids. Germline lookup yields CDR1 MNHEY and CDR2 SVGAGI. V trimming: 5 bases; J trimming: 4 bases; junction bases outside the gene matches: 4. In nucleotides, the CDR3 is TGTGCCAGCAGTCGAGAGCGGGAGTACAATGAGCAGTTCTTC. Translation gives CASSREREYNEQFF.

The rearrangement uses TRBV30 and TRBJ2-1; TRBD2 agrees at 12 bases. Per germline, CDR1 GTSNPN and CDR2 SVGIG (reference sequence). CDR3 length equals 13 residues. Trimming cost V 5 bases and J 7 bases; bases outside gene matches: 3. CDR3 in amino acids: CAWSTSGSNEQFF. Written as DNA, the CDR3 is TGTGCCTGGTCGACTAGCGGGAGTAATGAGCAGTTCTTC.